The text below deals with one TCR beta chain. The antigen is unknown. Primers included in the PCR were 60 Vbeta and 13 Jbeta primers. Sequencing was performed with immunoSEQ multiplex PCR; in TCRdb, only in-frame clones are kept and a portion is missing. The sample consists of 150,000 or so clones, around 79% of them appearing once. The sample originates from a study of cytomegalovirus exposure and HLA in healthy donors. After removal of 1 base from V and 2 bases from J, the junction contained 6 bases not matched to a gene. This CDR3 is built from 16 residues. Per the germline V gene, CDR1 is SEHNR and CDR2 is FQNEAQ (reference sequence). General observations from the study: In a later analysis, donors in an Asian-associated ancestry cluster reportedly had fewer N-insertions in productive TCRs than the cohort mean. Further analysis was carried out later, and it showed several of the most significant clusters appearing linked to common viral pathogens. Cytomegalovirus status, reportedly, was diagnosed with high specificity and sensitivity by the classifier.

The chain joins TRBV7-9 to TRBJ2-7; TRBD2 matches 9 bases. This clonotype was obtained from a man aged 40-49 years in good health and CMV-seropositive. The sequencing input was PBMCs. The CDR3 loop reads CASSLGASGITYEQYF. The CDR3 coding sequence is TGTGCCAGCAGCTTAGGGGCTAGCGGGATCACCTACGAGCAGTACTTC.